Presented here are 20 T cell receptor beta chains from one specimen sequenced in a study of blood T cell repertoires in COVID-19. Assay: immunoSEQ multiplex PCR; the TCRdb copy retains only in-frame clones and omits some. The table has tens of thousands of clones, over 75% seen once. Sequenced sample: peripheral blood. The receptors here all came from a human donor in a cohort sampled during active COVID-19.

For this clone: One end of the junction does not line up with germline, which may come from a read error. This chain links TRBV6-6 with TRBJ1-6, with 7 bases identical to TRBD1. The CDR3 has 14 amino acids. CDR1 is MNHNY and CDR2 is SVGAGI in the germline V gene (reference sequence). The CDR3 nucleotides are TGTGCCAGCAGACCGGGACAGAAACTTTCACCTCTCCACTTT. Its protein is CASRPGQKLSPLHF.

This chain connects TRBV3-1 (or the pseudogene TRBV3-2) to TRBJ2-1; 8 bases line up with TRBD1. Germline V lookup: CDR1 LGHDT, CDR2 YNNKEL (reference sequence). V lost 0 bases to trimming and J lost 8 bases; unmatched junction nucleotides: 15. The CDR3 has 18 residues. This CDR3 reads CASSQELPGQGLFDEQFF. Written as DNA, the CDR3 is TGTGCCAGCAGCCAAGAACTTCCCGGACAGGGACTGTTCGATGAGCAGTTCTTC.

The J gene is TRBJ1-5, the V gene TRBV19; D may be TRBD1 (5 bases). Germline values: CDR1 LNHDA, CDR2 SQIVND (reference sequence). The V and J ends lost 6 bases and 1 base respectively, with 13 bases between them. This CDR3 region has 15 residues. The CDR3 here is CASRVGRVSNQPQHF. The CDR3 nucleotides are TGTGCCAGTAGGGTAGGCAGGGTAAGCAATCAGCCCCAGCATTTT. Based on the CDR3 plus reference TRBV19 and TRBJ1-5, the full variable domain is DGGITQSPKYLFRKEGQNVTLSCEQNLNHDAMYWYRQDPGQGLRLIYYSQIVNDFQKGDIAEGYSVSREKKESFPLTVTSAQKNPTAFYLCASRVGRVSNQPQHFGDGTRLSIL.

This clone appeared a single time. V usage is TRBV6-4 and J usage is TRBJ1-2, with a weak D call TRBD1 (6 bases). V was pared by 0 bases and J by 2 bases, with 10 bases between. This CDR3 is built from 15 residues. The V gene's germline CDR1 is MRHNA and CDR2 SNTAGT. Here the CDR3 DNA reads TGTGCCAGCAGTGACTCCAGGGGCGGAAACTATGGCTACACCTTC. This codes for CASSDSRGGNYGYTF.

Here the CDR3 reads CASQVTGTYEQYF. The CDR3 DNA reads as TGTGCCAGCCAAGTAACAGGGACCTACGAGCAGTACTTC. The chain is built from TRBV19 and TRBJ2-7, with D perhaps TRBD1 (6 bases). Germline V gene data show CDR1 as LNHDA and CDR2 as SQIVND (reference sequence). V was cut by 9 bases and J by 2 bases, with 14 bases left in between. The CDR3 spans 13 residues.

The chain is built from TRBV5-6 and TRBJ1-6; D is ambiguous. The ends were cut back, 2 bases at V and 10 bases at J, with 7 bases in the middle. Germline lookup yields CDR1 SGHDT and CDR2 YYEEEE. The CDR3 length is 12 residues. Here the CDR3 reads CASSLLQSPLHF. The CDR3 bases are TGTGCCAGCAGCTTATTGCAGTCACCCCTCCACTTT.

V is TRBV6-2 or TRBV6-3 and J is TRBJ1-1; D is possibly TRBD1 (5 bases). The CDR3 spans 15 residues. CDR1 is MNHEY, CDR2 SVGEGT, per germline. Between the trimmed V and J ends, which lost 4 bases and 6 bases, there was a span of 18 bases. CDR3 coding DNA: TGTGCCAGCAGTTCCCCGGGGAGGGGTCGGTCTGAAGCTTTCTTT. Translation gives CASSSPGRGRSEAFF.

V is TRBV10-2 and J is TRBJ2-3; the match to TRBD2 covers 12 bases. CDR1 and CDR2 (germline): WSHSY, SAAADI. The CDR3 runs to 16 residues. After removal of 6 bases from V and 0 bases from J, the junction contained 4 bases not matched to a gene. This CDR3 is CASSSGLAGSTDTQYF. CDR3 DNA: TGCGCCAGCAGCTCCGGACTAGCGGGGAGCACAGATACGCAGTATTTT.

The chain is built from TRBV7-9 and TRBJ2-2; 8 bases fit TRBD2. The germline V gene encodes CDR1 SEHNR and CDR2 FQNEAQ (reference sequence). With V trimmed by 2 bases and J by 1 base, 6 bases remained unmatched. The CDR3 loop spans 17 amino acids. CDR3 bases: TGTGCCAGCAGCTTATTGGCACTAGCGGTGAACACCGGGGAGCTGTTTTTT. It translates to CASSLLALAVNTGELFF.

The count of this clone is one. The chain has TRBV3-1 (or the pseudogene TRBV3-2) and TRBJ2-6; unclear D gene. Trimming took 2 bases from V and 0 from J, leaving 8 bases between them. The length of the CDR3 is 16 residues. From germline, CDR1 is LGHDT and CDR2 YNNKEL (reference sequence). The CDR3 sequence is CASSQTLSSGANVLTF. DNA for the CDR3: TGTGCCAGCAGCCAAACCCTAAGCTCTGGGGCCAACGTCCTGACTTTC.

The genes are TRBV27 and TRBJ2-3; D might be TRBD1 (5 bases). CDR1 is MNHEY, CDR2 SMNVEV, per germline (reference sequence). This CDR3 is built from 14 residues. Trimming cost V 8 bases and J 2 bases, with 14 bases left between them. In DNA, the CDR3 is TGTGCCAGCGGGCAGACAGAATCCACAGATACGCAGTATTTT. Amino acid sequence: CASGQTESTDTQYF.

CDR3 region: CATGTSGTDTQYF. Written as DNA, the CDR3 is TGTGCCACCGGGACTAGCGGCACAGATACGCAGTATTTT. The genes are TRBV25-1 and TRBJ2-3; 10 bases are a match to TRBD2. This CDR3 spans 13 amino acids. Germline CDR1 is MGHDK and CDR2 is SYGVNS. V was clipped by 10 bases and J by 1 base; unmatched bases: 2.

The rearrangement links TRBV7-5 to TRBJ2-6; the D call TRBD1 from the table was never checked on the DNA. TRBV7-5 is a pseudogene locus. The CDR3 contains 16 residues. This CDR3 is CVRSSMGQGGANVLTF. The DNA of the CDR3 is TGTGTCAGAAGCTCAATGGGACAGGGTGGGGCCAACGTCCTGACTTTC.

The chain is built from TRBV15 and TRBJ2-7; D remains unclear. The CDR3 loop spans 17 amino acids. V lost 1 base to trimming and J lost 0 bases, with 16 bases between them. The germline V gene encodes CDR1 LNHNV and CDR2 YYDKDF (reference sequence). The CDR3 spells CATSRVRLLEFSYEQYF. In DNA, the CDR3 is TGTGCCACCAGCAGAGTGCGTTTATTGGAGTTCTCCTACGAGCAGTACTTC.

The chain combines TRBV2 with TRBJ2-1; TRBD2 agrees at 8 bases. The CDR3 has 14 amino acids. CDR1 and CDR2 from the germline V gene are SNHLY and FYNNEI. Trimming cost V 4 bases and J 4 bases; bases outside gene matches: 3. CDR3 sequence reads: CASSGERGYNEQFF. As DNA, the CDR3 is TGTGCCAGCAGTGGTGAGCGGGGGTACAATGAGCAGTTCTTC.

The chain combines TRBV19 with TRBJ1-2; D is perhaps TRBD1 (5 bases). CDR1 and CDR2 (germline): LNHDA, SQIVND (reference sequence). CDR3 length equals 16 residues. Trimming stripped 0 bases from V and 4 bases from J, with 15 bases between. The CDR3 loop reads CASSIEGAGLGYGYTF. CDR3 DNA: TGTGCCAGTAGTATAGAAGGAGCAGGGTTGGGCTATGGCTACACCTTC.

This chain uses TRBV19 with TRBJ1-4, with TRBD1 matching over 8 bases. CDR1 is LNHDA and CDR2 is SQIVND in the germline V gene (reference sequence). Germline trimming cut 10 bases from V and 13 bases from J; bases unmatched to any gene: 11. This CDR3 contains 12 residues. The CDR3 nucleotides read TGTGCCACTACTGGGACAGGATTTGGACTGTTTTTT. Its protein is CATTGTGFGLFF.

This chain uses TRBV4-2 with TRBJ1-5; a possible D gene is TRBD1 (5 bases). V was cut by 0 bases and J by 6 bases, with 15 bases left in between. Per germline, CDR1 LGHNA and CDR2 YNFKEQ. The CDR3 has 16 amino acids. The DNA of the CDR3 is TGTGCCAGCAGCCAAGATACCGGACACACAACTCAGCCCCAGCATTTT. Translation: CASSQDTGHTTQPQHF.

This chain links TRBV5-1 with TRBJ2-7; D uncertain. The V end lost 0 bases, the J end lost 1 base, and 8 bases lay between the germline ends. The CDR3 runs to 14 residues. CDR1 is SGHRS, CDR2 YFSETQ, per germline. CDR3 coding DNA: TGCGCCAGCAGCTTGGGACTTATTTCCTACGAGCAGTACTTC. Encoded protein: CASSLGLISYEQYF. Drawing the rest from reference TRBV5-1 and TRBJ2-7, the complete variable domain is KAGVTQTPRYLIKTRGQQVTLSCSPISGHRSVSWYQQTPGQGLQFLFEYFSETQRNKGNFPGRFSGRQFSNSRSEMNVSTLELGDSALYLCASSLGLISYEQYFGPGTRLTVT.

The chain's CDR3 is CASLRQGFYQPQHF. CDR3 sequence (DNA): TGTGCCAGCTTAAGACAGGGGTTTTATCAGCCCCAGCATTTT. V usage is TRBV6-5 and J usage is TRBJ1-5; 8 nucleotides agree with TRBD1. Trimming took 8 bases from V and 5 from J; bases not matched to a gene: 8. CDR1 is MNHEY and CDR2 is SVGAGI in the germline V gene. This CDR3 is built from 14 residues.